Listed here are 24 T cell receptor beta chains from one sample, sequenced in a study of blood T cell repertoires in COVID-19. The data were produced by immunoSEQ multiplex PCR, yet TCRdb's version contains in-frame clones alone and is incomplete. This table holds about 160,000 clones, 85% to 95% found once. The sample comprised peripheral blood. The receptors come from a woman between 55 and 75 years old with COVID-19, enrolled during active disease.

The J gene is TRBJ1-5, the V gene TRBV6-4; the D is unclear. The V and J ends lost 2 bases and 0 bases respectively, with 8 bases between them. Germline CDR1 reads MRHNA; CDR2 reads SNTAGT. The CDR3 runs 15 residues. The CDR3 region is CASSDTNYSNQPQHF. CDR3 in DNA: TGTGCCAGCAGTGACACAAATTATAGCAATCAGCCCCAGCATTTT.

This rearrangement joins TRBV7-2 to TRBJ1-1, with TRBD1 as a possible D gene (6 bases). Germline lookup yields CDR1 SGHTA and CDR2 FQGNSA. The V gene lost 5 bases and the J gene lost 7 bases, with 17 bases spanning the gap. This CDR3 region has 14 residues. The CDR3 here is CASSNRGALDEAFF. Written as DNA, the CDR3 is TGTGCCAGCAGCAACCGGGGGGCGCTTGATGAAGCTTTCTTT.

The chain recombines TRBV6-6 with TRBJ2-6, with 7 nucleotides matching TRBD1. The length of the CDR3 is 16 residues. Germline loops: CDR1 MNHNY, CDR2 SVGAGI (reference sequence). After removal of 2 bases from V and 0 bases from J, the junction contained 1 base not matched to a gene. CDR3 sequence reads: CASSYGQDSGANVLTF. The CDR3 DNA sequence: TGTGCCAGCAGTTACGGACAGGACTCTGGGGCCAACGTCCTGACTTTC.

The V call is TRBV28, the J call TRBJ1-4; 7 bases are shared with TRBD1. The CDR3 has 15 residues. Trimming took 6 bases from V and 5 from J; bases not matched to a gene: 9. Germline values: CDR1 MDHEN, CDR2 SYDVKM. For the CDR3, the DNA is TGTGCCAGCAGGCGAAGACAGGGAATAAATGAAAAACTGTTTTTT. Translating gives CASRRRQGINEKLFF.

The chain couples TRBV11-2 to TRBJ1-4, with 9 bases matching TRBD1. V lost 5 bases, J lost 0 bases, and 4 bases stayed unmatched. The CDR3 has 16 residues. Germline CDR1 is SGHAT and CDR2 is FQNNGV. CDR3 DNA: TGTGCCAGCAGCAAAACAGGGGGCTCAACTAATGAAAAACTGTTTTTT. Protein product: CASSKTGGSTNEKLFF.

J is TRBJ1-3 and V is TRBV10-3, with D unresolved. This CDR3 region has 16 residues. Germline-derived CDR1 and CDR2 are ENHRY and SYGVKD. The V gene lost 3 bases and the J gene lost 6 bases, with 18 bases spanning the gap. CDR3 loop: CAISDSGSGSLNTIYF. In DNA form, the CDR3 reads TGTGCCATCAGTGACTCGGGGTCGGGGTCTTTAAACACCATATATTTT.

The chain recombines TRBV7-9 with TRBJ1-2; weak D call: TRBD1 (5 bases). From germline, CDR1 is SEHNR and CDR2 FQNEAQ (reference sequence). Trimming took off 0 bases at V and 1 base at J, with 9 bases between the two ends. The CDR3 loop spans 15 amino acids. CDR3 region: CASSLAQGVNYGYTF. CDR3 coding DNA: TGTGCCAGCAGCTTAGCGCAGGGTGTTAACTATGGCTACACCTTC. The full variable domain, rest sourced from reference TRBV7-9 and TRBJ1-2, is DTGVSQNPRHKITKRGQNVTFRCDPISEHNRLYWYRQTLGQGPEFLTYFQNEAQLEKSRLLSDRFSAERPKGSFSTLEIQRTEQGDSAMYLCASSLAQGVNYGYTFGSGTRLTVV.

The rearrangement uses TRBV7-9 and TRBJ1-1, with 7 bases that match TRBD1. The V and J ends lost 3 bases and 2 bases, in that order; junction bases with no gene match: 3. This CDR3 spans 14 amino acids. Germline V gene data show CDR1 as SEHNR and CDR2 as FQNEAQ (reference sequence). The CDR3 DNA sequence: TGTGCCAGCAGCTTGAGGGGGCGAAACACTGAAGCTTTCTTT. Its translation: CASSLRGRNTEAFF. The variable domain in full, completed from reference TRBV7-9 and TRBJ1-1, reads DTGVSQNPRHKITKRGQNVTFRCDPISEHNRLYWYRQTLGQGPEFLTYFQNEAQLEKSRLLSDRFSAERPKGSFSTLEIQRTEQGDSAMYLCASSLRGRNTEAFFGQGTRLTVV.

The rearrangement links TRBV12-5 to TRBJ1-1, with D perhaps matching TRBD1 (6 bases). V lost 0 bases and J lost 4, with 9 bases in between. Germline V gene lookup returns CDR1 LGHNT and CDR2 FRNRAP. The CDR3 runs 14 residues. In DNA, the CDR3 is TGTGCTAGTGGTTTGGTGGGGGCGCCCACTGAAGCTTTCTTT. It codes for CASGLVGAPTEAFF.

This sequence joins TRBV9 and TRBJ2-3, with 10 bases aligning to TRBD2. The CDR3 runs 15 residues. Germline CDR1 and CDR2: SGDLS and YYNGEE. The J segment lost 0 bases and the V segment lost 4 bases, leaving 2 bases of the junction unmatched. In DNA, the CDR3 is TGTGCCAGCAGCTCACTAGCGGGGAGCACAGATACGCAGTATTTT. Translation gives CASSSLAGSTDTQYF. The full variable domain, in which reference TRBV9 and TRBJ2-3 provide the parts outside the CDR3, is DSGVTQTPKHLITATGQRVTLRCSPRSGDLSVYWYQQSLDQGLQFLIQYYNGEERAKGNILERFSAQQFPDLHSELNLSSLELGDSALYFCASSSLAGSTDTQYFGPGTRLTVL.

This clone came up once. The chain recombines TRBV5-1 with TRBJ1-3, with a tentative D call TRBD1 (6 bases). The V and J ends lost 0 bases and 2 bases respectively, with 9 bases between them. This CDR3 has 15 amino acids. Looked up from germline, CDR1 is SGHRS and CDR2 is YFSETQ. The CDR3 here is CASSLVPGAGNTIYF. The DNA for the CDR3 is TGCGCCAGCAGCTTGGTTCCAGGGGCTGGAAACACCATATATTTT.

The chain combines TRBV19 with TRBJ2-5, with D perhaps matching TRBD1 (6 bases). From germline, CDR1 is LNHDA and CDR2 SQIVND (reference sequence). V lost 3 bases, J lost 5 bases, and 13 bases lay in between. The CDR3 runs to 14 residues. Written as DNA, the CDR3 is TGTGCCAGTAGTATCCAGGGGTTCGGGGAGACCCAGTACTTC. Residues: CASSIQGFGETQYF.

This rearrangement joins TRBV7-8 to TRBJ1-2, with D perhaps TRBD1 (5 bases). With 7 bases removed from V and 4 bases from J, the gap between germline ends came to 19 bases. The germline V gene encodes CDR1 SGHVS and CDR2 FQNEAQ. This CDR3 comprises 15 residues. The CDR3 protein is CASNRKERQPYGYTF. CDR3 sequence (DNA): TGTGCCAGCAACCGAAAGGAGAGACAGCCCTATGGCTACACCTTC.

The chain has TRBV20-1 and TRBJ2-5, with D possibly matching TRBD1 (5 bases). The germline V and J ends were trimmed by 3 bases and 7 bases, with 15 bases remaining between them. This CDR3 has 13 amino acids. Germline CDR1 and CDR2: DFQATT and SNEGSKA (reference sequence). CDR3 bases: TGCAGTGCTAGTGTCAGGGTGGATGGGACCCAGTACTTC. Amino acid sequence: CSASVRVDGTQYF.

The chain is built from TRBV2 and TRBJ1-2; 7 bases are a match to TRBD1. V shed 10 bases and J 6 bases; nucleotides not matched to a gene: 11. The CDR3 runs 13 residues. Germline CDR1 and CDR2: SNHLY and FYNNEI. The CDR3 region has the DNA TGTGCCATAAAGAGCCGGGACAGCGATGGCTACACCTTC. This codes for CAIKSRDSDGYTF.

CDR3 DNA sequence: TGTGCCACCAGCAGAGACCCCAGGGCGGTACATGAAAAACTGTTTTTT. Encoded protein: CATSRDPRAVHEKLFF. The chain links TRBV15 to TRBJ1-4, with D possibly matching TRBD1 (5 bases). The CDR3 runs 16 residues. Trimming removed 0 bases at V and 6 bases at J, with 14 bases between. CDR1 is LNHNV and CDR2 is YYDKDF in the germline V gene (reference sequence).

CDR3 nucleotides: TGTGCCAGCAGCCCAGTACGTCCGGGACAGGGAGGAACCGGGGAGCTGTTTTTT. The encoded protein is CASSPVRPGQGGTGELFF. This chain joins TRBV7-3 and TRBJ2-2; 9 nucleotides match TRBD1. The CDR3 has 18 amino acids. V lost 5 bases to trimming and J lost 5 bases; unmatched junction nucleotides: 15. CDR1 SGHTA and CDR2 FQGTGA come from the germline V gene.

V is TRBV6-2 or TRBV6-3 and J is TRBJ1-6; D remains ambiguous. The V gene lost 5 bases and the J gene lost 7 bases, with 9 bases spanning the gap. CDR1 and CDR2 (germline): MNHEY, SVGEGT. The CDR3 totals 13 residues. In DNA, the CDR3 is TGTGCCAGCAGTCAGAGGGAGAATTCACCCCTCCACTTT. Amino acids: CASSQRENSPLHF.

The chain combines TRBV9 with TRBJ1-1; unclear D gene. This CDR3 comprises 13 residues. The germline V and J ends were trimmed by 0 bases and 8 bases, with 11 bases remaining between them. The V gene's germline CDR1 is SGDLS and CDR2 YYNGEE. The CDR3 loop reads CASSVGVGREAFF. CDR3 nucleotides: TGTGCCAGCAGCGTAGGGGTGGGCAGGGAAGCTTTCTTT.

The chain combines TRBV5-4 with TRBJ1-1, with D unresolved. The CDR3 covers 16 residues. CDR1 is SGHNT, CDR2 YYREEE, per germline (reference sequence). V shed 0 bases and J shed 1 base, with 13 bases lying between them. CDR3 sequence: CASSLARRNRNTEAFF. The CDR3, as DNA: TGTGCCAGCAGCTTGGCACGGCGGAATCGGAACACTGAAGCTTTCTTT.

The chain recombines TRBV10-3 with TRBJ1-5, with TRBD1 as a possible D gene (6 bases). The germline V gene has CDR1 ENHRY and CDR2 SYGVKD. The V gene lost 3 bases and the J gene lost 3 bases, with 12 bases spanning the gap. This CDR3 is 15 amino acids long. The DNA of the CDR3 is TGTGCCATCAGTGAAGGAGCGGGGGCCAATCAGCCCCAGCATTTT. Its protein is CAISEGAGANQPQHF.

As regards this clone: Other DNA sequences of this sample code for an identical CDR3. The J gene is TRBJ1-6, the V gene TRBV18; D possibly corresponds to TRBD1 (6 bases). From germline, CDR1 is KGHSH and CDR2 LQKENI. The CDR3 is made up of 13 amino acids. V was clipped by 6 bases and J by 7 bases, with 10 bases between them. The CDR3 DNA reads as TGTGCCAGCTCGCCCGGACAGAATTCACCCCTCCACTTT. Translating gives CASSPGQNSPLHF.

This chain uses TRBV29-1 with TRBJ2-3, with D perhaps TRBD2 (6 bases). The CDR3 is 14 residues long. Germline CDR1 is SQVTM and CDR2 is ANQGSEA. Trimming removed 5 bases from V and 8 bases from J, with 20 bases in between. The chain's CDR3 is CSVQPSEGRGTQYF. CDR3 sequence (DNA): TGCAGCGTTCAGCCTAGCGAAGGGAGAGGTACGCAGTATTTT.

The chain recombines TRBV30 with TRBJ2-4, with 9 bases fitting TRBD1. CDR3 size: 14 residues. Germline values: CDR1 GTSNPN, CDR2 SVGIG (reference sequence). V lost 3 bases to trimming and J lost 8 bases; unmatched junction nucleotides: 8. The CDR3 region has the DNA TGTGCCTGGAGCAACAGGGGGCGTATGGACATTCAGTACTTC. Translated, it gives CAWSNRGRMDIQYF. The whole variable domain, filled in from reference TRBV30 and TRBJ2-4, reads SQTIHQWPATLVQPVGSPLSLECTVEGTSNPNLYWYRQAAGRGLQLLFYSVGIGQISSEVPQNLSASRPQDRQFILSSKKLLLSDSGFYLCAWSNRGRMDIQYFGAGTRLSVL.